This passage covers 11 T cell receptor beta chains from one sample sequenced in a study of cytomegalovirus exposure and HLA in healthy donors. With 60 Vbeta and 13 Jbeta primers, the PCR was carried out. TCRdb keeps only in-frame clones here, not all; method: immunoSEQ multiplex PCR. The sample consists of around 120,000 clones, 74% of them appearing once. The sequenced sample was PBMCs. Receptor source: a man in his fifties in good health and CMV-seropositive.

The V call is TRBV4-1, the J call TRBJ1-4, with D tentatively TRBD1 (6 bases). The CDR3 contains 15 residues. The V end lost 0 bases, the J end lost 5 bases, and 10 bases lay between the germline ends. Germline V gives CDR1 MGHRA, CDR2 YSYEKL. CDR3: CASSQDATGNEKLFF. Written as DNA, the CDR3 is TGCGCCAGCAGCCAAGATGCGACAGGCAATGAAAAACTGTTTTTT.

This clone was recorded a few times. V gene TRBV29-1 combines with J gene TRBJ2-1; 7 bases fit TRBD2. The CDR3 extends over 16 amino acids. Germline V gene data show CDR1 as SQVTM and CDR2 as ANQGSEA. V was pared by 2 bases and J by 12 bases, with 19 bases of the junction left unmatched. The CDR3 loop is CSVELGLAVTLGGQFF. CDR3 in DNA: TGCAGCGTTGAACTGGGGCTAGCGGTAACCCTGGGGGGGCAGTTCTTC.

The J gene is TRBJ2-7, the V gene TRBV4-2, with 9 bases identical to TRBD2. Germline CDR1 reads LGHNA; CDR2 reads YNFKEQ. This CDR3 region has 16 residues. Germline trimming cut 0 bases from V and 2 bases from J; bases unmatched to any gene: 5. The CDR3 here is CASSQDSGSVTYEQYF. The CDR3 region has the DNA TGTGCCAGCAGCCAAGATAGCGGGAGTGTGACCTACGAGCAGTACTTC.

The rearrangement links TRBV2 to TRBJ2-7; 8 nucleotides match TRBD1. The trim removed 7 bases at V and 1 base at J, leaving 6 bases unmatched. The length of the CDR3 is 14 residues. CDR1 and CDR2 (germline): SNHLY, FYNNEI. The CDR3 DNA reads as TGTGCCAGCAAAATACAGGGGGATTCCTACGAGCAGTACTTC. The encoded protein is CASKIQGDSYEQYF.

This chain links TRBV6-1 with TRBJ1-6, with 7 positions matching TRBD1. Losses at the gene ends were 4 bases for V and 5 bases for J; bases not matched to a gene: 2. Per germline, CDR1 MNHNS and CDR2 SASEGT. The CDR3 covers 14 residues. The CDR3 DNA sequence: TGTGCCAGCAGTGGGACAGGCCATAATTCACCCCTCCACTTT. Translated: CASSGTGHNSPLHF.

V and J are TRBV2 and TRBJ2-1; the D gene is possibly TRBD2 (5 bases). V was trimmed by 4 bases and J by 1 base, leaving 11 bases between them. Germline values: CDR1 SNHLY, CDR2 FYNNEI. The CDR3 contains 15 residues. In DNA form, the CDR3 reads TGTGCCAGCAGTGCGGTCCGGGGTTCCTACAATGAGCAGTTCTTC. Amino acids: CASSAVRGSYNEQFF.

This rearrangement joins TRBV9 to TRBJ2-2; D call uncertain. CDR3 length: 13 residues. Looked up from germline, CDR1 is SGDLS and CDR2 is YYNGEE. Trimming pared 4 bases from V and 4 bases from J, leaving 8 bases between. CDR3 in DNA: TGTGCCAGCAGCTCCCAGTTCACCGGGGAGCTGTTTTTT. Amino acid sequence: CASSSQFTGELFF. Looking up the rest from reference TRBV9 and TRBJ2-2 gives the full variable domain: DSGVTQTPKHLITATGQRVTLRCSPRSGDLSVYWYQQSLDQGLQFLIQYYNGEERAKGNILERFSAQQFPDLHSELNLSSLELGDSALYFCASSSQFTGELFFGEGSRLTVL.

The V and J genes are TRBV4-1 and TRBJ1-2; 7 bases fit TRBD1. There are 16 residues in the CDR3. Germline V gene lookup returns CDR1 MGHRA and CDR2 YSYEKL. J lost 5 bases, V lost 8 bases, and 17 bases had no gene match. CDR3 sequence reads: CASGPSPGQPSYGYTF. CDR3 bases: TGCGCCAGCGGCCCCTCCCCGGGACAGCCTTCGTATGGCTACACCTTC.

A few counts support this clone. The CDR3 DNA sequence: TGTGCCAGCAGTGAGCAGGGGGAAGCCTATGGCTACACCTTC. Residues: CASSEQGEAYGYTF. The chain employs TRBV2 and TRBJ1-2, with 7 bases lining up with TRBD1. There are 14 residues in the CDR3. CDR1 and CDR2 (germline): SNHLY, FYNNEI. After removal of 3 bases from V and 4 bases from J, the junction contained 5 bases not matched to a gene.

This rearrangement joins TRBV19 to TRBJ2-5; D possibly corresponds to TRBD1 (5 bases). CDR3 size: 16 residues. CDR1 and CDR2 from the germline V gene are LNHDA and SQIVND (reference sequence). V was shortened by 7 bases and J by 1 base, with 19 bases between the two germline ends. The CDR3 is CASTLGVGAGQETQYF. The CDR3, as DNA: TGTGCCAGTACCCTAGGGGTAGGGGCTGGCCAAGAGACCCAGTACTTC.

The chain has TRBV6-4 and TRBJ2-2; TRBD1 matches at 8 bases. This CDR3 region has 14 residues. V shed 5 bases and J 4 bases; nucleotides not matched to a gene: 3. Germline V gene sequence: CDR1 MRHNA, CDR2 SNTAGT. The CDR3 nucleotides are TGTGCCAGCAGTTTCGACAGGGGCACCGGGGAGCTGTTTTTT. It encodes CASSFDRGTGELFF.